This TCR beta chain was captured by sequencing in a study of T cell changes during pregnancy in multiple sclerosis. Some clones are missing from TCRdb's copy, which holds only in-frame ones; the method was immunoSEQ multiplex PCR. Counted here are 65,000 to 95,000 clones, about 89% occurring once; the ten biggest clones make up 1.5% to 2%. This TCR derives from a female donor with multiple sclerosis, enrolled in a pregnancy study. Sequencing was performed on peripheral blood, taken before pregnancy.

CDR3 in DNA: TGTGCCAGCAGCAAGACAGTAAGCTCCTATAATTCACCCCTCCACTTT. Translation gives CASSKTVSSYNSPLHF. The V call is TRBV13, the J call TRBJ1-6, with D perhaps matching TRBD1 (5 bases). The CDR3 length is 16 residues. From germline, CDR1 is PRHDT and CDR2 FYEKMQ (reference sequence). The ends were cut back, 5 bases at V and 0 bases at J, with 11 bases in the middle.